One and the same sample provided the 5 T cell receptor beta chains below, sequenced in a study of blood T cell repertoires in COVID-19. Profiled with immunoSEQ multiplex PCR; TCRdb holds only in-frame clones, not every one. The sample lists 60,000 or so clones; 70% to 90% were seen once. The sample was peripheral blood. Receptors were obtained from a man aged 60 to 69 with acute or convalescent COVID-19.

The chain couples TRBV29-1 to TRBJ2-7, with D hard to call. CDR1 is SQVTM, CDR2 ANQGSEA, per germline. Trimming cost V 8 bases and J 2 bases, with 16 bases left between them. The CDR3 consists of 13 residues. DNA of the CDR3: TGCAGCTCCCAACCACCCAGGACCTACGAGCAGTACTTC. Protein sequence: CSSQPPRTYEQYF.

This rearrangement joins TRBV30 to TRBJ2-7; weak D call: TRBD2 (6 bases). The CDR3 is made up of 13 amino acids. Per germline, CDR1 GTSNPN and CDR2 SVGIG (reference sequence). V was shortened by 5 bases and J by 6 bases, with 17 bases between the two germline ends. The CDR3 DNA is TGTGCCTGGGGGGGAAATCCGCGGGGCGAGCAGTACTTC. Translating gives CAWGGNPRGEQYF.

CDR3 nucleotide sequence: TGTGCCAGTAGTCTTGACGGACAGGGACCCTACAGCAATCAGCCCCAGCATTTT. Translating it yields CASSLDGQGPYSNQPQHF. This chain joins TRBV19 and TRBJ1-5; 8 bases match TRBD1. V gave up 5 bases and J gave up 1 base; unmatched junction bases: 13. The CDR3 spans 18 residues. Germline CDR1 LNHDA, CDR2 SQIVND (reference sequence).

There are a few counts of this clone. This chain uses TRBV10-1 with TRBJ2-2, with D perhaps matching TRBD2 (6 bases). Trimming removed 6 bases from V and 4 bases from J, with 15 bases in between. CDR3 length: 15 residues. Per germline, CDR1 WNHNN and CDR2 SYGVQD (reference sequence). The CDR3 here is CASSYGGAGTGELFF. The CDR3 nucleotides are TGCGCCAGCAGCTACGGGGGTGCGGGCACCGGGGAGCTGTTTTTT.

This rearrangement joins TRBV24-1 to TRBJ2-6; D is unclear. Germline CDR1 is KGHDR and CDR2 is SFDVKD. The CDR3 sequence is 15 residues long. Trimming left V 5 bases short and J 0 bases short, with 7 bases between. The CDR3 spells CATSGGSSGANVLTF. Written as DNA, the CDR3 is TGTGCCACCAGTGGCGGAAGCTCTGGGGCCAACGTCCTGACTTTC.